The next 17 T cell receptor beta chains were all read from a single sample in a study of cytomegalovirus exposure and HLA in healthy donors. A multiplex PCR was run with 60 Vbeta primers and 13 Jbeta primers. Data came from immunoSEQ multiplex PCR; TCRdb stores just in-frame clones and leaves some out. Of 130,000 or so clones listed, 77% are singletons. Sequencing was done on a sample of PBMCs. These receptor sequences come from a male donor in good health and CMV-seropositive.

The chain combines TRBV7-9 with TRBJ1-4; 8 bases fit TRBD1. Germline CDR1 SEHNR, CDR2 FQNEAQ (reference sequence). The CDR3 contains 15 residues. V shed 5 bases, J shed 8 bases, and the junction held 10 bases outside the gene matches. CDR3 amino acids: CASSTGDRLYEKLFF. The CDR3 DNA follows: TGTGCCAGCAGCACCGGGGACAGGTTGTACGAAAAACTGTTTTTT.

This clone was recorded only once. The chain joins TRBV5-1 to TRBJ2-7; 7 bases match TRBD1. The V gene end was trimmed by 0 bases and the J gene end by 3 bases; junction bases not matched to a gene: 12. Germline CDR1 is SGHRS and CDR2 is YFSETQ. This CDR3 region has 17 residues. The CDR3 protein is CASSLVDRDAVGYEQYF. The CDR3 DNA sequence: TGCGCCAGCAGCTTGGTTGACAGGGATGCGGTGGGCTACGAGCAGTACTTC.

This clone appeared a few times. The chain joins TRBV29-1 to TRBJ2-2, with D possibly matching TRBD2 (6 bases). Trimming left V 7 bases short and J 3 bases short, with 12 bases between. The germline gives CDR1 SQVTM, CDR2 ANQGSEA. The CDR3 has 13 residues. The CDR3 nucleotides read TGCAGCGCTGGGACTTCCCACACCGGGGAGCTGTTTTTT. It is translated as CSAGTSHTGELFF.

This sequence joins TRBV11-1 and TRBJ1-5; D uncertain. V lost 4 bases, J lost 0 bases, and 22 bases lay in between. Germline assignment: CDR1 SGHAT and CDR2 FQDESV (reference sequence). The CDR3 contains 19 residues. The CDR3 DNA reads TGTGCCAGCAGCTCCCCCTCTTTTAAGCATCTCTATAGCAATCAGCCCCAGCATTTT. It codes for CASSSPSFKHLYSNQPQHF.

Regarding this clone: A read error may produce the germline difference seen at one junction end. The CDR3 DNA reads as TGTTCCAGCAGCAGGACAGGGGGCCTCCCAGGTCAGCCCCAGCATTTT. Protein: CSSSRTGGLPGQPQHF. The chain uses TRBV7-9 and TRBJ1-5; 11 nucleotides line up with TRBD1. There are 16 residues in the CDR3. CDR1 is SEHNR and CDR2 is FQNEAQ in the germline V gene (reference sequence).

V and J are TRBV15 and TRBJ2-7, with TRBD2 matching over 10 bases. Trimming took 1 base from V and 3 from J; bases not matched to a gene: 3. The CDR3 loop spans 15 amino acids. Germline V gene lookup returns CDR1 LNHNV and CDR2 YYDKDF (reference sequence). CDR3 sequence reads: CATSRARTSGYEQYF. For the CDR3, the DNA is TGTGCCACCAGCAGAGCCCGGACTAGCGGCTACGAGCAGTACTTC.

CDR3 amino acids: CASRATGKQNEKLFF. CDR3 in DNA: TGTGCCAGCAGAGCTACAGGGAAACAGAATGAAAAACTGTTTTTT. J is TRBJ1-4 and V is TRBV28; tentative D call: TRBD1 (6 bases). V was shortened by 6 bases and J by 5 bases, with 16 bases between the two germline ends. Germline values: CDR1 MDHEN, CDR2 SYDVKM. This CDR3 spans 15 amino acids.

The V call is TRBV7-3, the J call TRBJ1-5; no clear D gene. The CDR3 contains 12 residues. Deletions cut 11 bases from V and 5 bases from J, with 13 bases between. Germline V CDR1 and CDR2: SGHTA, FQGTGA. CDR3 DNA sequence: TGTGCCGCATCCGCAGGCCATCAGCCCCAGCATTTT. Protein product: CAASAGHQPQHF.

The V and J genes are TRBV18 and TRBJ2-5; D possibly corresponds to TRBD2 (6 bases). The CDR3 totals 12 residues. Per the germline V gene, CDR1 is KGHSH and CDR2 is LQKENI. With 6 bases removed from V and 5 bases from J, the gap between germline ends came to 10 bases. Written as DNA, the CDR3 is TGTGCCAGCTCGCCGGGGGTGGAGACCCAGTACTTC. It yields the protein CASSPGVETQYF.

Worth noting for this clone: One junction end disagrees with the germline gene, perhaps due to a read error. The chain employs TRBV7-9 and TRBJ2-7; tentatively, D is TRBD2 (6 bases). CDR3 length: 15 residues. Germline loops: CDR1 SEHNR, CDR2 FQNEAQ (reference sequence). DNA for the CDR3: TGTTCCAGCAGCCTAGGAGGGGAGGCCCTCTACGAGCAGTACTTC. It translates to CSSSLGGEALYEQYF.

The chain links TRBV30 to TRBJ2-5, with 7 bases identical to TRBD1. This CDR3 has 16 residues. V lost 0 bases and J lost 3; bases outside the gene matches: 10. Germline assignment: CDR1 GTSNPN and CDR2 SVGIG (reference sequence). CDR3 sequence reads: CAWSVRWAGGKETQYF. The CDR3 nucleotides read TGTGCCTGGAGTGTACGGTGGGCAGGGGGAAAAGAGACCCAGTACTTC.

V and J are TRBV9 and TRBJ2-1; maybe TRBD2 (6 bases). The germline CDR1 and CDR2 sequences are SGDLS and YYNGEE. V lost 4 bases and J 0 bases, leaving 14 bases between the germline ends. The CDR3 runs to 16 residues. CDR3 sequence reads: CASSLSGGISYNEQFF. The DNA for the CDR3 is TGTGCCAGCAGCCTTAGTGGGGGGATCTCCTACAATGAGCAGTTCTTC.

The chain carries TRBV15 and TRBJ2-5; 13 bases agree with TRBD2. V was pared by 3 bases and J by 6 bases, with 10 bases of the junction left unmatched. CDR3 length equals 17 residues. Per the germline V gene, CDR1 is LNHNV and CDR2 is YYDKDF (reference sequence). The CDR3 region has the DNA TGTGCCACCAGCAGCGATAGGACTAGCGGGAGTTTCAAGACCCAGTACTTC. Amino acid sequence: CATSSDRTSGSFKTQYF.

V usage is TRBV19 and J usage is TRBJ2-7, with D perhaps TRBD1 (6 bases). The CDR3 contains 14 residues. V lost 5 bases and J lost 0, with 11 bases in between. CDR1 and CDR2 from the germline V gene are LNHDA and SQIVND (reference sequence). CDR3 sequence (DNA): TGTGCCAGTAGTCGGGACATTTTCTCCTACGAGCAGTACTTC. As protein: CASSRDIFSYEQYF.

This clone showed up just a few times. The J gene is TRBJ1-1, the V gene TRBV5-1, with D possibly matching TRBD1 (6 bases). From germline, CDR1 is SGHRS and CDR2 YFSETQ. The CDR3 spans 16 residues. The V and J ends lost 1 base and 0 bases respectively, with 13 bases between them. CDR3 in DNA: TGCGCCAGCAGCTTGCATGGGGGCTCGTTGAACACTGAAGCTTTCTTT. Amino acids: CASSLHGGSLNTEAFF.

The count of this clone is one. V gene TRBV2 combines with J gene TRBJ2-7; TRBD2 might be the D (6 bases). The germline V gene encodes CDR1 SNHLY and CDR2 FYNNEI. Trimming shortened V by 5 bases and J by 4 bases, and 12 bases separated the two germline ends. The CDR3 is made up of 13 amino acids. This CDR3 is CASSWRLGYEQYF. CDR3 sequence (DNA): TGTGCCAGCAGTTGGAGACTAGGGTACGAGCAGTACTTC.

The genes are TRBV5-6 and TRBJ2-7; the match to TRBD2 covers 8 bases. Trimming cost V 3 bases and J 9 bases; bases outside gene matches: 11. CDR1 is SGHDT, CDR2 YYEEEE, per germline. This CDR3 comprises 14 residues. As DNA, the CDR3 is TGTGCCAGCAGCTCTTTAATCGGACTAGCTAGGCAGTACTTC. The encoded protein is CASSSLIGLARQYF.